This T cell receptor beta chain was sequenced for a study of CD8 T cells in Susac syndrome. Overall study results and limits: A relatively small number of individuals underwent TCR sequencing and HLA analysis.

With random hexamers, reverse transcription was performed on roughly 0.45 to 1 ug of RNA. TCRdb fed the immunoSEQ multiplex PCR reads into MiXCR, producing one record per CDR3 protein. The sample consists of approximately 180,000 distinct CDR3 sequences, about 94% of them appearing once. The V gene's germline CDR1 is SGHNT and CDR2 YYREEE (reference sequence). V lost 1 base and J 0 bases, leaving 6 bases between the germline ends. The CDR3 length is 14 residues. To note about this clonotype: What it binds is not known.

The V gene is TRBV5-4, the J gene TRBJ2-3; D is unclear. The sequenced sample was CD4+ T cells from PBMCs. The receptor was isolated from a human donor with multiple sclerosis. The CDR3 spells CASSLIASTDTQYF. CDR3 bases: TGTGCCAGCAGCTTGATAGCTAGCACAGATACGCAGTATTTT.